The 14 T cell receptor beta chains given below trace back to one sample, sequenced in a study of blood T cell repertoires in COVID-19. Measured with immunoSEQ multiplex PCR; TCRdb has only the in-frame clones, and not every one. Here the sample spans some 290,000 clones, 90% being singletons. What was sequenced was peripheral blood. Receptor source: a woman aged 25 to 45 with COVID-19, enrolled during active disease.

The chain has TRBV6-5 and TRBJ1-2; tentatively, D is TRBD1 (5 bases). There are 12 residues in the CDR3. Germline-derived CDR1 and CDR2 are MNHEY and SVGAGI. The V and J ends lost 6 bases and 6 bases respectively, with 11 bases between them. The CDR3 protein is CASSVEGDGYTF. CDR3 nucleotide sequence: TGTGCCAGCAGCGTCGAAGGGGATGGCTACACCTTC.

The rearrangement joins TRBV27 to TRBJ1-6, with 8 bases aligning to TRBD1. The J segment lost 9 bases and the V segment lost 5 bases, leaving 18 bases of the junction unmatched. Germline V CDR1 and CDR2: MNHEY, SMNVEV (reference sequence). The CDR3 runs to 18 residues. CDR3: CASSPGTGISYRGSPLHF. CDR3 DNA: TGTGCCAGCAGTCCTGGGACAGGAATCTCATATAGGGGTTCACCCCTCCACTTT.

The J gene is TRBJ1-3, the V gene TRBV4-1; D is unresolved. This CDR3 spans 15 amino acids. With 4 bases removed from V and 0 bases from J, the gap between germline ends came to 10 bases. Looked up from germline, CDR1 is MGHRA and CDR2 is YSYEKL. The CDR3 DNA is TGCGCCAGCAGCCGGACTCAAAGCTCTGGAAACACCATATATTTT. It is translated as CASSRTQSSGNTIYF.

The CDR3 DNA reads as TGTGCCAGCAGTTCTCAGGGGGCTGGAAACACCATATATTTT. Protein sequence: CASSSQGAGNTIYF. The gene calls are TRBV27 and TRBJ1-3, with 7 bases that match TRBD1. Trimming at V came to 4 bases and at J to 2 bases, leaving 2 bases not matched to a gene. Germline-derived CDR1 and CDR2 are MNHEY and SMNVEV (reference sequence). The CDR3 runs 14 residues.

The chain employs TRBV28 and TRBJ1-1; perhaps TRBD1 as D (6 bases). The CDR3 loop spans 13 amino acids. Germline values: CDR1 MDHEN, CDR2 SYDVKM. V lost 10 bases and J lost 7, with 19 bases in between. The CDR3 region has the DNA TGTGCCACCAGGGACACAGGGCCCCTTGAAGCTTTCTTT. Its protein product is CATRDTGPLEAFF.

In DNA, the CDR3 is TGTGCCAGCTCACAGACTAGCGGGGCCCAAGAGACCCAGTACTTC. This translates into CASSQTSGAQETQYF. V and J are TRBV18 and TRBJ2-5, with 11 bases matching TRBD2. V gave up 4 bases and J gave up 1 base; unmatched junction bases: 2. CDR3 size: 15 residues. The V gene's germline CDR1 is KGHSH and CDR2 LQKENI.

This sequence joins TRBV27 and TRBJ1-1; D is unresolved. V was cut by 7 bases and J by 1 base, with 10 bases left in between. This CDR3 is built from 13 residues. CDR1 is MNHEY, CDR2 SMNVEV, per germline (reference sequence). CDR3 DNA sequence: TGTGCCAGCACAACGGGGTCGAACACTGAAGCTTTCTTT. This encodes CASTTGSNTEAFF.

This chain connects TRBV27 to TRBJ1-5; 8 nucleotides align to TRBD1. V trimming: 6 bases; J trimming: 7 bases; junction bases outside the gene matches: 8. The CDR3 covers 14 residues. Germline lookup yields CDR1 MNHEY and CDR2 SMNVEV (reference sequence). CDR3 coding DNA: TGTGCCAGCAGCAACAGGGGGTCAGGGCAGCCCCAGCATTTT. Its translation: CASSNRGSGQPQHF.

The chain combines TRBV30 with TRBJ1-5; 10 bases line up with TRBD1. Germline lookup yields CDR1 GTSNPN and CDR2 SVGIG (reference sequence). The CDR3 covers 17 residues. V dropped 0 bases and J dropped 7; count of bases not matched to a gene: 12. CDR3 in amino acids: CAWSVRYGTGEGQPQHF. Here the CDR3 DNA reads TGTGCCTGGAGTGTACGATACGGGACAGGGGAAGGACAGCCCCAGCATTTT.

The rearrangement links TRBV10-3 to TRBJ2-1; perhaps TRBD2 as D (5 bases). The V and J ends lost 7 bases and 3 bases respectively, with 19 bases between them. Germline V lookup: CDR1 ENHRY, CDR2 SYGVKD. This CDR3 is 16 amino acids long. The CDR3 DNA follows: TGTGCCATCATGGGCAGCGGAGCCACTATCTACAATGAGCAGTTCTTC. It is translated as CAIMGSGATIYNEQFF.

V usage is TRBV5-1 and J usage is TRBJ1-4; 12 bases line up with TRBD1. The CDR3 contains 21 residues. V lost 5 bases, J lost 0 bases, and 17 bases stayed unmatched. Germline V gene lookup returns CDR1 SGHRS and CDR2 YFSETQ. Here the CDR3 DNA reads TGCGCCAGCAGACTGCGTACGGGACAGGGGGCCTTCGAAGCAACTAATGAAAAACTGTTTTTT. Translating it yields CASRLRTGQGAFEATNEKLFF.

The chain uses TRBV5-5 and TRBJ2-7; a weak D match, TRBD1 (6 bases). The CDR3 totals 13 residues. The germline CDR1 and CDR2 sequences are SGHKS and YYEKEE (reference sequence). The V and J ends lost 2 bases and 6 bases respectively, with 12 bases between them. The CDR3 sequence is CASSFLTGGEQYF. The CDR3 nucleotides read TGTGCCAGCAGCTTTTTGACAGGCGGCGAGCAGTACTTC.

The CDR3 region has the DNA TGTGCCAGCTCACCAAGGGAAACTAGAGGCTACACCTTC. As protein: CASSPRETRGYTF. This chain joins TRBV18 and TRBJ1-2; D gene ambiguous. CDR1 and CDR2 from the germline V gene are KGHSH and LQKENI. Trimming cost V 2 bases and J 8 bases, with 12 bases left between them. The CDR3 loop spans 13 amino acids.

The chain links TRBV5-6 to TRBJ2-2, with 12 bases fitting TRBD2. The CDR3 runs 18 residues. With V trimmed by 0 bases and J by 7 bases, 10 bases remained unmatched. Germline V CDR1 and CDR2: SGHDT, YYEEEE. Here the CDR3 DNA reads TGTGCCAGCAGCTTGGCCGGGACTAGCGGGTCTCTGGACGGGGAGCTGTTTTTT. Its protein product is CASSLAGTSGSLDGELFF.